The rows below give T cell receptor beta chains drawn from one sample of a study of T cells in Graves' hyperthyroidism and ophthalmopathy. A single record per CDR3 protein comes from TCRdb applying MiXCR to the multiplex PCR reads. The sample records roughly 180,000 distinct CDR3 sequences, around 15% being singletons. Sample: blood. Every receptor here comes from a woman in her fifties or sixties with Graves' hyperthyroidism. CDR3s include the opening cysteine and the closing phenylalanine or tryptophan. D genes are given only for firm matches.

D,V,J,CDR3
NA,TRBV6-1,TRBJ1-1,CASSTYQGNEAFF
TRBD2,TRBV27,TRBJ2-5,CASSALPSGGRGETQYF
NA,TRBV7-2,TRBJ2-2,CASSLAVPHITTGELFF
TRBD1,TRBV6-5,TRBJ1-1,CASSYMGTAEAFF
TRBD2,TRBV19,TRBJ2-7,CASSIGSGGLYEQYF
NA,TRBV24-1,TRBJ2-5,CATSELGGPRETQYF
NA,TRBV19,TRBJ1-5,CASTLAGGGNQPQHF
NA,TRBV12-3/TRBV12-4,TRBJ2-5,CASRMTGGWRETQYF
NA,TRBV5-4,TRBJ2-3,CASSLGGKTSTDTQYF
TRBD1,TRBV7-9,TRBJ2-7,CASSSQGAHEQYF
NA,TRBV18,TRBJ2-5,CASSPLNAGETQYF
NA,TRBV9,TRBJ1-2,CASSVARNYGYTF
NA,TRBV6-1,TRBJ2-5,CASSEAKAGETQYF
TRBD1,TRBV28,TRBJ1-1,CASIRSQGGGGDNTEAFF
TRBD1,TRBV18,TRBJ2-7,CASSQGSGQGTGYEQYF
NA,TRBV2,TRBJ2-7,CASSEGIADSYEQYF
TRBD1,TRBV7-3,TRBJ2-7,CASSSGTGVEQYF
NA,TRBV18,TRBJ1-2,CASSPTGPLTF
TRBD2,TRBV20-1,TRBJ2-7,CSARAPLFRGLAGAPEEQYF
TRBD2,TRBV28,TRBJ2-3,CASSLRASGATDTQYF
NA,TRBV11-2,TRBJ2-7,CASSLTGSSYEQYF
NA,TRBV7-2,TRBJ1-3,CASSLGGAFYGNTIYF
NA,TRBV29-1,TRBJ1-1,CSVESGGNTEAFF
NA,TRBV6-6,TRBJ2-3,CASSYSIVVSADTQYF
NA,TRBV3-1,TRBJ2-7,CASSQGGGGGSYEQYF
NA,TRBV3-1,TRBJ1-5,CASSQGRWYQPQHF
NA,TRBV7-2,TRBJ2-1,CASSLDRGGDEQFF
NA,TRBV5-1,TRBJ2-5,CASSLEGGTPPETQYF
NA,TRBV5-1,TRBJ2-3,CASRDQATSTDMQYF
NA,TRBV20-1,TRBJ2-3,CSASLANTQYF
NA,TRBV15,TRBJ2-3,CATSRGVVESDTQYF
NA,TRBV5-1,TRBJ2-3,CASSPSWDTQYF
NA,TRBV4-3,TRBJ2-2,CASSQGLRGRTGELFF
TRBD2,TRBV20-1,TRBJ2-1,CSARDLRVRGTYEQFF
TRBD1,TRBV4-3,TRBJ1-2,CASSQGWFGTDSDYGYTF
NA,TRBV2,TRBJ2-7,CANGRLSYEQYF
TRBD2,TRBV14,TRBJ2-3,CASSLPQRGGTDTQYF
NA,TRBV5-1,TRBJ2-3,CASSLAGQPNTDTQYF
NA,TRBV25-1,TRBJ2-3,CASSDWGGPPDTQYF
NA,TRBV19,TRBJ2-3,CASSMREVRGTDTQYF
TRBD1,TRBV11-2,TRBJ2-1,CASSLRGPGHSYNEQFF
NA,TRBV12-3/TRBV12-4,TRBJ2-2,CASSFGLTGELFF
TRBD1,TRBV2,TRBJ1-6,CASTGQENSPLHF
NA,TRBV6-1,TRBJ2-7,CASSRDYEQYF
TRBD2,TRBV14,TRBJ2-1,CASSSWGGNNEQFF
NA,TRBV2,TRBJ1-1,CASREAGREVSTEAFF
NA,TRBV27,TRBJ1-2,CASSPLTTANYGYTF
NA,TRBV2,TRBJ1-3,CASSEDAYSGNTIYF
NA,TRBV2,TRBJ1-1,CASSDEDTEAFF
NA,TRBV5-4,TRBJ2-1,CASSPGAAANSYNEQFF
NA,TRBV19,TRBJ2-5,CASSGGIQETQYF
NA,TRBV20-1,TRBJ2-1,CSAPRDGNEQFF
NA,TRBV6-8,TRBJ1-5,CASTYWAPNSNQPQHF
NA,TRBV7-3,TRBJ2-1,CASSPEQGPPNNEQFF
NA,TRBV10-3,TRBJ1-1,CAINHSPVTAEAFF
NA,TRBV7-2,TRBJ2-1,CASRTMGAMSYNEQFF
NA,TRBV19,TRBJ1-5,CASSIRVGQPQHF
TRBD1,TRBV7-9,TRBJ1-1,CASSGTGGDTEAFF
TRBD2,TRBV3-1,TRBJ2-1,CASRNLAGPQGYNEQFF
NA,TRBV13,TRBJ2-7,CASSLTGRIYEQYF